This T cell receptor (beta chain) emerged from a study of OX40 agonist ivuxolimab in advanced cancers. Study summary: The drug used for patients, ivuxolimab, was an agonistic anti-OX40 (CD134) antibody. Study-wide results and caveats: Some of the lowest clonal expansion was seen in partial responders at 0.1-3.0 mg/kg.

Blood got drawn at baseline, again on cycle 4 day 1, and then on cycle 7 day 1. Profiling relied on immunoSEQ multiplex PCR, and the TCRdb table lists in-frame clones only, not all of them. This sample has about 86,000 clones, with 91% found just once. Looked up from germline, CDR1 is SQVTM and CDR2 is ANQGSEA. The CDR3 sequence is 16 residues long. With 0 bases clipped from V and 4 bases from J, the junction kept 9 bases outside the gene matches. As to this clone: The antigen remains unidentified.

Source: CD4+ or CD8+ T cells sorted from blood, taken in a trial of the OX40 agonist ivuxolimab. This TCR was sampled from an adult with an advanced solid tumor such as melanoma, head and neck, liver or kidney cancer. This rearrangement joins TRBV29-1 to TRBJ2-3, with 8 positions matching TRBD1. In nucleotides, the CDR3 is TGCAGCGTTGAAGATGGGACAGGTTGGGTAGCAGATACGCAGTATTTT. This sequence encodes CSVEDGTGWVADTQYF.